There are many counts of the clone carrying this T cell receptor beta chain. Antigen unknown. Clinical symptoms, serum thyroxine, TRAb, thyroid ultrasound and orbital computed tomography were relied on for diagnosis. RNA transcripts were the template, and TCR beta CDR3 regions were amplified from them. The first round was an RT-PCR with HTBI primers, and the second round was a multiplex PCR. In TCRdb, the multiplex PCR reads were re-called with MiXCR into one record per CDR3 protein. The table lists around 590,000 distinct CDR3 sequences, under 40% of them singletons, with about 4% in the top ten. The sample originates from a study of Graves' ophthalmopathy and Graves' hyperthyroidism. Whole-study context: Where ophthalmopathy was absent within 18 months of follow-up, hyperthyroidism was stable. Study results and caveats: Blood also contained most of the expanded thyroid clonotypes above 0.001 frequency.

V dropped 3 bases and J dropped 0 bases, with 11 bases sitting between them. The CDR3 loop spans 14 amino acids. CDR1 is SQVTM and CDR2 is ANQGSEA in the germline V gene. The source of this sequence is an adult man with Graves' hyperthyroidism. The chain is built from TRBV29-1 and TRBJ1-1, with a tentative D call TRBD1 (6 bases). The sequenced material came from peripheral blood or thyroid tissue (not recorded which). CDR3 sequence (DNA): TGCAGCGTTGACAGGGGACGAATGAACACTGAAGCTTTCTTT. It codes for CSVDRGRMNTEAFF. Full variable domain (rest looked up from reference TRBV29-1 and TRBJ1-1): SAVISQKPSRDICQRGTSLTIQCQVDSQVTMMFWYRQQPGQSLTLIATANQGSEATYESGFVIDKFPISRPNLTFSTLTVSNMSPEDSSIYLCSVDRGRMNTEAFFGQGTRLTVV.